The 22 T cell receptor beta chains listed next were all sequenced from one sample in a study of T cell repertoires in cytomegalovirus infection. TCRdb independently ran MiXCR on the reads; one entry per CDR3 protein. Here the sample spans hundreds of thousands of distinct CDR3 sequences, about 10% being singletons. What was sequenced was PBMCs. These receptors were collected from a human donor in good health (CMV status not recorded). Some clones in this sample may be carry-over from other donors' samples.

This clonotype was seen only a few times. The chain's CDR3 is CASSGDMSSYNEQFF. The CDR3 bases are TGTGCCAGCAGCGGGGACATGAGCTCCTACAATGAGCAGTTCTTC. V and J are TRBV9 and TRBJ2-1, with D possibly TRBD1 on 6 matching bases. V was clipped by 3 bases and J by 0 bases, with 10 bases between them. Germline values: CDR1 SGDLS, CDR2 YYNGEE. The CDR3 has 15 residues.

This clonotype was counted between two and nine times. The chain recombines TRBV5-4 with TRBJ2-2; D tentatively reads TRBD1 or TRBD2 (6 bases each). The V end lost 1 base, the J end lost 6 bases, and 13 bases lay between the germline ends. The CDR3 is 15 amino acids. CDR1 SGHNT and CDR2 YYREEE come from the germline V gene (reference sequence). CDR3 coding DNA: TGTGCCAGCAGCTTGCCGGGGGCCTCGGCCGGGGAGCTGTTTTTT. It translates to CASSLPGASAGELFF.

The sample holds many counts of this clonotype. The chain employs TRBV19 and TRBJ2-7; 8 positions match TRBD2. J gave up 3 bases and V 3 bases, and 7 bases lay outside the gene matches. The CDR3 totals 15 residues. CDR1 is LNHDA and CDR2 is SQIVND in the germline V gene (reference sequence). This chain's CDR3 is CASSMGVGGVYEQYF. For the CDR3, the DNA is TGTGCCAGTAGTATGGGTGTCGGGGGGGTCTACGAGCAGTACTTC.

The V gene is TRBV5-1, the J gene TRBJ2-7; possibly TRBD2 for D (6 bases). The CDR3 consists of 15 residues. CDR1 SGHRS and CDR2 YFSETQ come from the germline V gene. Trimming left V 1 base short and J 1 base short, with 12 bases between. DNA for the CDR3: TGCGCCAGCAGCTTGCGTTGGGGGAGGTCCTACGAGCAGTACTTC. It encodes CASSLRWGRSYEQYF.

This clonotype was observed many times. The J gene is TRBJ1-1, the V gene TRBV28; D possibly corresponds to TRBD1 (6 bases). The CDR3 is 11 amino acids. Germline loops: CDR1 MDHEN, CDR2 SYDVKM. V lost 6 bases, J lost 9 bases, and 11 bases lay in between. The CDR3 sequence is CASRLQGKAFF. Here the CDR3 DNA reads TGTGCCAGCAGACTACAGGGAAAAGCTTTCTTT.

Ten or more counts support this clonotype. A much larger clonotype is one base distant, so this may be a read error. The gene calls are TRBV7-3 and TRBJ1-1; a possible D gene is TRBD1 (6 bases). V shed 5 bases and J shed 2 bases, with 9 bases lying between them. The CDR3 has 13 amino acids. Looked up from germline, CDR1 is SGHTA and CDR2 is FQGTGA. The CDR3 coding sequence is TGTGCCAGCAGCACGGACAGCAACACTGAAGCTTTCTTT. Residues: CASSTDSNTEAFF.

The sample holds a few counts of this clonotype. The V and J genes are TRBV24-1 and TRBJ2-1; D is ambiguous. The CDR3 loop spans 11 amino acids. Germline V gene lookup returns CDR1 KGHDR and CDR2 SFDVKD. The V and J ends lost 6 bases and 5 bases respectively, with 4 bases between them. The CDR3 coding sequence is TGTGCCACCAGTCAAGACAATGAGCAGTTCTTC. Protein product: CATSQDNEQFF.

The sample holds many counts of this clonotype. The rearrangement joins TRBV12-3 or TRBV12-4 to TRBJ2-1; no clear D. Trimming stripped 7 bases from V and 5 bases from J, with 9 bases between. The CDR3 loop spans 12 amino acids. The CDR3 sequence is CASKPQDNEQFF. The CDR3 region has the DNA TGTGCCAGCAAACCCCAGGACAATGAGCAGTTCTTC.

In this sample, this clonotype turned up a few times. The chain carries TRBV12-3 or TRBV12-4 and TRBJ2-1, with a weak D call TRBD2 (6 bases). The length of the CDR3 is 15 residues. V was pared by 3 bases and J by 2 bases, with 11 bases between. CDR3 loop: CASSLGSGPYNEQFF. In DNA form, the CDR3 reads TGTGCCAGCAGTTTGGGCAGCGGGCCCTACAATGAGCAGTTCTTC.

This clonotype was counted ten times or more. The chain joins TRBV6-6 to TRBJ1-2; maybe TRBD1 (5 bases). Germline-derived CDR1 and CDR2 are MNHNY and SVGAGI (reference sequence). V was pared by 4 bases and J by 5 bases, with 14 bases between. The CDR3 runs to 14 residues. CDR3 residues: CASSFTGGEYGYTF. The CDR3 nucleotides read TGTGCCAGCAGTTTCACCGGGGGGGAATATGGCTACACCTTC.

This clonotype was detected ten times or more. J is TRBJ1-5 and V is TRBV12-3 or TRBV12-4; TRBD1 might be the D (5 bases). CDR3 length: 16 residues. V lost 1 base and J lost 5, with 15 bases in between. This CDR3 is CASSLEAGSNDQPQHF. The DNA for the CDR3 is TGTGCCAGCAGTTTAGAGGCAGGGTCAAACGATCAGCCCCAGCATTTT.

This clonotype showed up just a few times. The genes are TRBV5-4 and TRBJ1-2; D not certain. Germline CDR1 SGHNT, CDR2 YYREEE (reference sequence). V lost 0 bases, J lost 8 bases, and 11 bases lay in between. The CDR3 spans 13 residues. The chain's CDR3 is CASSLVGIGGYTF. As DNA, the CDR3 is TGTGCCAGCAGCTTGGTGGGAATCGGGGGCTACACCTTC.

Concerning this clonotype itself: One end of the junction fails to match germline, which may point to a read error. The chain employs TRBV7-7 and TRBJ1-5; D uncertain. This CDR3 region has 17 residues. Germline CDR1 reads SSHAT; CDR2 reads FNYEAQ (reference sequence). The DNA for the CDR3 is TGTGCTAGCAGCCACCCCCTATCCCGACGGAGCAATCAGCCCCAGCATTTT. Its protein product is CASSHPLSRRSNQPQHF.

The table lists this clonotype with many counts. The J gene is TRBJ2-7, the V gene TRBV6-1; D tentatively fits TRBD1 or TRBD2 (7 bases each). Germline-derived CDR1 and CDR2 are MNHNS and SASEGT. V shed 3 bases and J shed 3 bases, with 27 bases lying between them. The CDR3 runs 19 residues. The CDR3: CASSERGTPGQGVIYEQYF. CDR3 DNA sequence: TGTGCCAGCAGTGAGCGGGGGACCCCGGGGCAGGGGGTTATCTACGAGCAGTACTTC.

This clonotype was recorded at least ten times. This sequence joins TRBV19 and TRBJ1-5; D perhaps matches TRBD1 (5 bases). Germline V CDR1 and CDR2: LNHDA, SQIVND (reference sequence). Trimming took off 10 bases at V and 4 bases at J, with 17 bases between the two ends. The length of the CDR3 is 14 residues. The chain's CDR3 is CATLLDSFNQPQHF. CDR3 DNA sequence: TGTGCCACCCTACTAGACAGCTTTAATCAGCCCCAGCATTTT.

This clonotype was recorded a few times. This chain connects TRBV19 to TRBJ2-2, with 11 bases lining up with TRBD2. From germline, CDR1 is LNHDA and CDR2 SQIVND (reference sequence). The CDR3 runs to 15 residues. V shed 8 bases and J 4 bases; nucleotides not matched to a gene: 6. The CDR3 loop reads CASLRLAGTTGELFF. CDR3 coding DNA: TGTGCCAGTCTCCGACTAGCGGGGACCACCGGGGAGCTGTTTTTT.

This clonotype occurred many times. The chain employs TRBV28 and TRBJ2-2, with 10 bases fitting TRBD1. Germline V gives CDR1 MDHEN, CDR2 SYDVKM. The junction had 8 bases not matched to a gene; V was cut back by 5 bases and J by 5 bases. The CDR3 runs to 16 residues. The CDR3 bases are TGTGCCAGCAGTCCCAGACGGACAGGGGGAACCGGGGAGCTGTTTTTT. As protein: CASSPRRTGGTGELFF.

This clonotype was detected ten times or more. This chain uses TRBV7-3 with TRBJ1-1; no reliable D call. CDR1 SGHTA and CDR2 FQGTGA come from the germline V gene. Trimming took 2 bases from V and 5 from J, leaving 9 bases between them. The CDR3 covers 13 residues. As DNA, the CDR3 is TGTGCCAGCAGCTTAGGTTGGAGGACTGAAGCTTTCTTT. The encoded protein is CASSLGWRTEAFF.

This sequence joins TRBV4-1 and TRBJ1-2; no clear D gene. The CDR3 runs to 15 residues. V lost 4 bases, J lost 4 bases, and 16 bases lay in between. Germline CDR1 is MGHRA and CDR2 is YSYEKL. As DNA, the CDR3 is TGCGCCAGCAGCCCAAGAACTTGGGGAAGCTATGGCTACACCTTC. This sequence encodes CASSPRTWGSYGYTF.

On this clonotype itself: The junction departs from the called germline gene at one end, perhaps through a read error. CDR3 amino acids: CATSDLGHWVF. The CDR3 DNA sequence: TGTGCCACCAGTGATTTAGGACACTGGGTCTTC. The chain employs TRBV24-1 and TRBJ2-1; D possibly corresponds to TRBD1 (5 bases). CDR3 length: 11 residues. CDR1 is KGHDR, CDR2 SFDVKD, per germline.

This clonotype was observed a handful of times. The chain combines TRBV11-3 with TRBJ2-1; 9 nucleotides line up with TRBD2. V was pared by 0 bases and J by 7 bases, with 10 bases of the junction left unmatched. CDR1 is SGHNT, CDR2 YENEEA, per germline. CDR3 length: 17 amino acids. For the CDR3, the DNA is TGTGCCAGCAGCTTAGAGGGGCTAGCGGGAAGTAGTAATGAGCAGTTCTTC. As protein: CASSLEGLAGSSNEQFF.

This clonotype has a count of ten or more. The chain combines TRBV19 with TRBJ2-7; 14 bases map to TRBD2. After removal of 4 bases from V and 5 bases from J, the junction contained 7 bases not matched to a gene. The CDR3 is made up of 16 amino acids. The germline gives CDR1 LNHDA, CDR2 SQIVND (reference sequence). The CDR3 protein is CASSSTGTSGSDEQYF. In DNA form, the CDR3 reads TGTGCCAGTAGTAGCACCGGGACTAGCGGGAGCGACGAGCAGTACTTC.